One and the same sample provided the 32 T cell receptor beta chains below, sequenced in a study of tissue T cells after allogeneic stem cell transplantation. Profiled with immunoSEQ multiplex PCR; TCRdb holds only in-frame clones, not every one. The sample yields approximately 8,800 clones, around 35% seen once. The time point denotes: mouse harvest day 14 after allogeneic transplant. The graft held 10^6 splenic CD5+ T cells and 10^7 T-cell-depleted bone marrow cells. Source material: skin. Source of these receptors: a female BALB/c mouse given C57BL/6 T cells with graft-versus-host disease after an allogeneic hematopoietic cell transplant.

By share, this clone counts as medium-sized. Genes and germline are mouse. The read falls 1 residue short of the CDR3 end, and the missing part is taken from the germline J gene. The chain combines TRBV5 with TRBJ1-1; 7 positions match TRBD1. Germline V gives CDR1 LGHNA, CDR2 YNLKQL (reference sequence). Unmatched junction bases numbered 2, after V lost 0 bases and J lost 7 bases. The CDR3 is 13 amino acids. CDR3 residues: CASSQEGQLEVFF. CDR3 DNA (partial): TGTGCCAGCAGCCAAGAGGGACAGTTAGAAGTCTTC.

Comments on this clone: Mouse gene names apply. The read ends 1 residue early relative to the CDR3; the germline J gene fills the gap. This chain connects TRBV13-2 to TRBJ2-5; TRBD2 aligns across 8 bases. The CDR3 is made up of 14 amino acids. V lost 0 bases to trimming and J lost 5 bases; unmatched junction nucleotides: 2. Looked up from germline, CDR1 is NNHNN and CDR2 is SYGAGS (reference sequence). CDR3 region: CASGDAGLGDTQYF. The part of the CDR3 DNA that was read is TGTGCCAGCGGTGATGCAGGACTGGGAGACACCCAGTAC.

This clone came up once. Genes and germline come from the mouse. From the germline J gene comes the end of the CDR3, since the read stops 1 residue before it. The chain joins TRBV16 to TRBJ1-2, with D possibly matching TRBD1 (6 bases). The CDR3 totals 15 residues. V dropped 0 bases and J dropped 2 bases, with 10 bases sitting between them. Germline loops: CDR1 SGHSA, CDR2 FRNQAP. This CDR3 is CASSLEGRGNSDYTF. Partial CDR3 DNA: TGTGCAAGCAGCTTAGAGGGCAGGGGTAACTCCGACTACACC.

Notes on this clone: The gene names here belong to mouse. The read gets to within 1 residue of the CDR3 end, and the germline J gene fills in the rest. This chain joins TRBV26 and TRBJ2-1, with 9 bases identical to TRBD2. Germline values: CDR1 KGHPV, CDR2 FQNQEV (reference sequence). The CDR3 has 13 amino acids. The V gene end was trimmed by 7 bases and the J gene end by 6 bases; junction bases not matched to a gene: 4. Incomplete CDR3 DNA: TGTGCCAGCAAGACTGGGGGACGTGCTGAGCAGTTC. Amino acid sequence: CASKTGGRAEQF. The CDR3 reads in full as CASKTGGRAEQFF.

This clone has only a few counts. Each gene name is a mouse one. The DNA ends 1 residue before the CDR3 does, and the rest of the CDR3 is filled in from the germline J gene. The chain is built from TRBV1 and TRBJ1-4; no definite D call. Germline V gene data show CDR1 as NSQYPW and CDR2 as LRSPGD (reference sequence). The CDR3 is made up of 14 amino acids. Trimming pared 3 bases from V and 2 bases from J, leaving 7 bases between. The CDR3 here is CTCSAAGSNERLFF. Incomplete CDR3 DNA: TGCACCTGCAGTGCTGCGGGGTCCAACGAAAGATTATTT.

There are a few counts of this clone. The gene names given are mouse names. Sequencing ends 1 residue short of the CDR3 end; the germline J gene provides the rest. The V gene is TRBV1, the J gene TRBJ2-7, with a weak D call TRBD2 (6 bases). Between the trimmed V and J ends, which lost 1 base and 0 bases, there was a span of 7 bases. CDR3 length: 14 residues. Per germline, CDR1 NSQYPW and CDR2 LRSPGD (reference sequence). CDR3 bases read: TGCACCTGCAGTGCAGTGGGGGTCTCCTATGAACAGTAC. Protein: CTCSAVGVSYEQY. The CDR3 in full is CTCSAVGVSYEQYF.

For this clone: Germline and genes: mouse. The sequenced fragment ends 1 residue before the CDR3 boundary, so the rest is inferred from the germline J gene. The rearrangement joins TRBV26 to TRBJ1-4; D not certain. The CDR3 consists of 15 residues. Germline CDR1 and CDR2: KGHPV and FQNQEV (reference sequence). V was clipped by 2 bases and J by 1 base, with 8 bases between them. The DNA read from the CDR3 is TGTGCCAGCAGTCTGCAACAGAGTTCCAACGAAAGATTATTT. Its protein product is CASSLQQSSNERLF. The CDR3 in its entirety is CASSLQQSSNERLFF.

Remarks on this clone: Mouse gene names and germline throughout. CDR3 region: CASSPQGSQNTLYF. Partial CDR3 DNA: TGTGCCAGCAGCCCACAGGGTAGTCAAAACACCTTGTAC. The chain is built from TRBV15 and TRBJ2-4; D is possibly TRBD1 (6 bases). The read ends 1 residue shy of where the CDR3 ends; the end is completed using the germline J gene. The V end lost 6 bases, the J end lost 0 bases, and 10 bases lay between the germline ends. The CDR3 covers 14 residues. Germline loops: CDR1 SGHND, CDR2 FRSKSL.

By share, this clone ranks as medium-sized. Gene names denote mouse genes. The read gets to within 1 residue of the CDR3 end, and the germline J gene fills in the rest. V is TRBV19 and J is TRBJ1-5; D is uncertain. Germline V gene data show CDR1 as FNHDT and CDR2 as SITEND (reference sequence). The CDR3 contains 12 residues. The ends were cut back, 6 bases at V and 0 bases at J, with 4 bases in the middle. CDR3 loop: CASTGNNQAPLF. The part of the CDR3 DNA that was read is TGTGCCAGCACCGGTAACAACCAGGCTCCGCTT.

This clone has a handful of counts. Any gene name here is a mouse gene name. Coverage ceases 1 residue before the CDR3 finishes, and the germline J gene fills in the end. The chain employs TRBV31 and TRBJ2-4; TRBD2 is a possible D gene (6 bases). Germline values: CDR1 GKSSPN, CDR2 SITVG. V dropped 1 base and J dropped 2 bases, with 10 bases sitting between them. The CDR3 spans 14 residues. The CDR3 loop is CAWSPTGLQNTLYF. CDR3 DNA, as far as it was read: TGTGCCTGGAGTCCTACTGGGCTTCAAAACACCTTGTAC.

Sample share makes this clone medium-sized. The germline and genes are mouse ones. The read is 1 residue too short to cover the CDR3 end, so that end is filled in from the germline J gene. This chain links TRBV26 with TRBJ2-5; TRBD1 aligns across 9 bases. Trimming took 4 bases from V and 5 from J; bases not matched to a gene: 4. Per the germline V gene, CDR1 is KGHPV and CDR2 is FQNQEV (reference sequence). CDR3 length: 14 amino acids. This chain's CDR3 is CASSPYRGRDTQYF. The DNA read from the CDR3 is TGTGCCAGCAGTCCTTACAGGGGGCGAGACACCCAGTAC.

Turning to this clone: Mouse gene names and germline throughout. The CDR3 end falls 1 residue outside the read, so it is completed with the germline J gene. This sequence joins TRBV1 and TRBJ1-3; the match to TRBD1 covers 7 bases. Germline CDR1 reads NSQYPW; CDR2 reads LRSPGD (reference sequence). V was pared by 4 bases and J by 3 bases, with 0 bases of the junction left unmatched. The CDR3 covers 13 residues. The CDR3 DNA, read in part, is TGCACCTGCAGTGGACAGGGTGGAAATACGCTCTAT. Protein: CTCSGQGGNTLY. The CDR3 reads in full as CTCSGQGGNTLYF.

By sample share, this clone is medium-sized. Each gene name is a mouse one. The read is 1 residue too short to cover the CDR3 end, so that end is filled in from the germline J gene. The chain joins TRBV26 to TRBJ1-1; unclear D gene. The CDR3 loop spans 13 amino acids. The V end was cut by 4 bases, the J end by 1 base, with 7 bases between. Germline lookup yields CDR1 KGHPV and CDR2 FQNQEV (reference sequence). Incomplete CDR3 DNA: TGTGCCAGCAGTCCTGACATAAACACAGAAGTCTTC. Translating gives CASSPDINTEVF. The CDR3, in full, reads CASSPDINTEVFF. The full variable domain, rest sourced from reference TRBV26 and TRBJ1-1, is NSKVIQTPRYLVKGQGQKAKMRCIPEKGHPVVFWYQQNKNNEFKFLINFQNQEVLQQIDMTEKRFSAECPSNSPCSLEIQSSEAGDSALYLCASSPDINTEVFFGKGTRLTVV.

As for this clone: The gene symbols are mouse symbols. The CDR3 end lies 1 residue beyond the end of the read and is filled in from the germline J gene. The chain joins TRBV13-2 to TRBJ1-6; D unresolved. TRBJ1-6 is reported as an ORF; its role is uncertain. Germline CDR1 is NNHNN and CDR2 is SYGAGS (reference sequence). This CDR3 has 14 amino acids. V shed 3 bases and J shed 4 bases, with 8 bases lying between them. Partial CDR3 DNA: TGTGCCAGCGGTGTGGACGGATATAATTCGCCCCTCTAC. It is translated as CASGVDGYNSPLY. The CDR3 as a whole reads CASGVDGYNSPLYF.

Concerning this clone: Gene and germline names: mouse. The CDR3 end is not reached by the read, which stops 1 residue before it; the germline J gene fills it in. This chain joins TRBV19 and TRBJ1-3; a weak D match, TRBD1 (6 bases). The CDR3 totals 14 residues. V lost 4 bases, J lost 1 base, and 9 bases lay in between. From germline, CDR1 is FNHDT and CDR2 SITEND (reference sequence). The sequenced CDR3 bases are TGTGCCAGCAGTTCCGACAGGTCTGGAAATACGCTCTAT. Translated: CASSSDRSGNTLY. The entire CDR3 protein reads CASSSDRSGNTLYF.

This clone is medium-sized within its sample. The germline and genes are mouse ones. The read is 1 residue too short to cover the CDR3 end, so that end is filled in from the germline J gene. The J gene is TRBJ2-3, the V gene TRBV26; D is undetermined. CDR1 and CDR2 (germline): KGHPV, FQNQEV (reference sequence). V gave up 0 bases and J gave up 1 base, with 8 bases separating them. CDR3 length: 15 residues. The covered CDR3 bases are TGTGCCAGCAGTCTGTCGACGGCAGGTGCAGAAACGCTGTAT. Translation gives CASSLSTAGAETLY. The full CDR3 sequence reads CASSLSTAGAETLYF. Variable domain in full (rest from reference TRBV26 and TRBJ2-3): NSKVIQTPRYLVKGQGQKAKMRCIPEKGHPVVFWYQQNKNNEFKFLINFQNQEVLQQIDMTEKRFSAECPSNSPCSLEIQSSEAGDSALYLCASSLSTAGAETLYFGSGTRLTVL.

This clone was seen a handful of times. Gene labels here are mouse ones. The read is 1 residue too short to cover the CDR3 end, so that end is filled in from the germline J gene. This chain uses TRBV3 with TRBJ1-2, with TRBD1 as a possible D gene (6 bases). CDR1 and CDR2 (germline): SNHLY, FYNGKV (reference sequence). The V gene lost 4 bases and the J gene lost 0 bases, with 9 bases spanning the gap. This CDR3 comprises 14 residues. The CDR3 protein is CASSSTGANSDYTF. CDR3 bases read: TGTGCCAGCAGCTCGACAGGAGCAAACTCCGACTACACC.

This clone came up a few times. Gene labels here are mouse ones. The missing CDR3 end, 1 residue past where the read stops, is filled in from the germline J gene. V usage is TRBV26 and J usage is TRBJ1-1, with D hard to call. V was trimmed by 4 bases and J by 0 bases, leaving 6 bases between them. The length of the CDR3 is 13 residues. In germline, CDR1 is KGHPV, CDR2 FQNQEV (reference sequence). The CDR3 loop reads CASSQQPNTEVFF. The CDR3 bases that were read are TGTGCCAGCAGTCAACAGCCAAACACAGAAGTCTTC.

By proportion, this clone is medium-sized. Gene names follow the mouse nomenclature. The read ends 1 residue shy of where the CDR3 ends; the end is completed using the germline J gene. The rearrangement joins TRBV13-1 to TRBJ2-7, with 9 bases aligning to TRBD2. CDR1 is NSHNY and CDR2 is SYGAGN in the germline V gene. The V gene end was trimmed by 1 base and the J gene end by 3 bases; junction bases not matched to a gene: 5. The CDR3 extends over 15 amino acids. The CDR3 sequence: CASSDPPGLGYEQYF. The DNA read from the CDR3 is TGTGCCAGCAGTGATCCTCCGGGACTGGGCTATGAACAGTAC.

Comment on this clone: Mouse names are used for the genes. The read finishes 1 residue shy of the CDR3 end, and the germline J gene is used to complete it. The rearrangement joins TRBV15 to TRBJ2-1; 7 nucleotides agree with TRBD2. The ends lost 1 base at V and 3 bases at J; junction bases unmatched: 0. The germline gives CDR1 SGHND, CDR2 FRSKSL. The CDR3 has 14 amino acids. The DNA read from the CDR3 is TGTGCCAGCAGTTTAGGGGGGGGCTATGCTGAGCAGTTC. The encoded protein is CASSLGGGYAEQF. The CDR3 as a whole reads CASSLGGGYAEQFF. The entire variable domain, with the rest obtained from reference TRBV15 and TRBJ2-1, is as follows: DAGVTQTPRHEVAEKGQTIILKCEPVSGHNDLFWYRQTKIQGLELLSYFRSKSLMEDGGAFKDRFKAEMLNSSFSTLKIQPTEPKDSAVYLCASSLGGGYAEQFFGPGTRLTVL.

A remark on this clone: Gene names are the mouse ones. The read terminates 1 residue before the CDR3 end, so the remaining end is supplied by the germline J gene. The rearrangement joins TRBV26 to TRBJ1-2; D possibly corresponds to TRBD1 (5 bases). Germline V lookup: CDR1 KGHPV, CDR2 FQNQEV (reference sequence). Trimming pared 4 bases from V and 4 bases from J, leaving 10 bases between. The CDR3 runs 13 residues. CDR3: CASSRGSGSDYTF. Partial CDR3 DNA: TGTGCCAGCAGTCGGGGGAGTGGCTCCGACTACACC.

A note on this clone: Gene names are mouse gene names. The read ends 1 residue shy of where the CDR3 ends; the end is completed using the germline J gene. The chain joins TRBV3 to TRBJ2-4; 7 nucleotides match TRBD2. Germline V gene lookup returns CDR1 SNHLY and CDR2 FYNGKV (reference sequence). Trimming cost V 3 bases and J 0 bases; bases outside gene matches: 3. This CDR3 has 15 amino acids. The sequenced part of the CDR3 DNA is TGTGCCAGCAGCTTCCGGACTGGAAGTCAAAACACCTTGTAC. Its protein product is CASSFRTGSQNTLY. The whole CDR3 sequence reads CASSFRTGSQNTLYF.

The table lists this clone with a count of one. Genes and germline are mouse. The CDR3 extends 1 residue past the end of the read, so its final part is completed from the germline J gene. V gene TRBV26 combines with J gene TRBJ1-1; the match to TRBD1 covers 9 bases. J was trimmed by 1 base and V by 5 bases; bases with no gene match: 2. Germline assignment: CDR1 KGHPV and CDR2 FQNQEV (reference sequence). The CDR3 runs 14 residues. The part of the CDR3 DNA that was read is TGTGCCAGCAGTAGACAGGGGGGAAACACAGAAGTCTTC. Protein: CASSRQGGNTEVF. The entire CDR3 reads CASSRQGGNTEVFF.

This clone was observed a handful of times. Mouse gene names apply. The read ends 1 residue shy of where the CDR3 ends; the end is completed using the germline J gene. The genes are TRBV31 and TRBJ2-1; the match to TRBD2 covers 9 bases. The V gene's germline CDR1 is GKSSPN and CDR2 SITVG. Trimming took 0 bases from V and 7 from J; bases not matched to a gene: 4. The CDR3 extends over 14 amino acids. CDR3 amino acids: CAWSLGGAGAEQFF. The sequenced CDR3 bases are TGTGCCTGGAGTCTTGGGGGGGCCGGGGCTGAGCAGTTC.

Remarks on this clone: Genes and germline are mouse. The read finishes 1 residue shy of the CDR3 end, and the germline J gene is used to complete it. This chain joins TRBV15 and TRBJ2-3, with D unresolved. With 3 bases removed from V and 0 bases from J, the gap between germline ends came to 1 base. This CDR3 contains 12 residues. The V gene's germline CDR1 is SGHND and CDR2 FRSKSL. The CDR3 reads CASSFSAETLYF. Partial CDR3 DNA: TGTGCCAGCAGTTTCAGTGCAGAAACGCTGTAT.

This clone was observed a few times. The gene names given are mouse names. The read falls 1 residue short of the CDR3 end, and the missing part is taken from the germline J gene. This rearrangement joins TRBV26 to TRBJ1-1, with 7 nucleotides matching TRBD1. Germline V gene data show CDR1 as KGHPV and CDR2 as FQNQEV (reference sequence). CDR3 length equals 14 residues. Unmatched junction bases numbered 1, after V lost 2 bases and J lost 1 base. CDR3: CASSLPGGNTEVFF. CDR3 DNA, as far as it was read: TGTGCCAGCAGTCTGCCAGGGGGGAACACAGAAGTCTTC.

Details on this clone: Each gene name is a mouse one. The sequence runs out 1 residue before the end of the CDR3; the remainder is reconstructed from the germline J gene. The gene calls are TRBV13-2 and TRBJ2-3; no definite D call. V was pared by 2 bases and J by 0 bases, with 4 bases between. The CDR3 sequence is 13 residues long. Germline V gives CDR1 NNHNN, CDR2 SYGAGS (reference sequence). The CDR3 is CASGDQSAETLYF. CDR3 DNA, as far as it was read: TGTGCCAGCGGTGACCAGAGTGCAGAAACGCTGTAT.

As regards this clone: The gene symbols are mouse symbols. The CDR3 end is not reached by the read, which stops 1 residue before it; the germline J gene fills it in. V and J are TRBV13-1 and TRBJ2-5; 8 nucleotides line up with TRBD2. Trimming cost V 0 bases and J 3 bases; bases outside gene matches: 0. This CDR3 region has 14 residues. Germline values: CDR1 NSHNY, CDR2 SYGAGN. CDR3 sequence: CASSDGLGQDTQYF. Partial CDR3 DNA: TGTGCCAGCAGTGATGGACTGGGGCAAGACACCCAGTAC.

This clone is classed as medium-sized (0.01 to 0.1%). Germline and genes: mouse. The read comes to an end 1 residue before the CDR3 does, leaving the germline J gene to fill in the end. V usage is TRBV26 and J usage is TRBJ2-2, with 11 bases fitting TRBD2. After removal of 4 bases from V and 2 bases from J, the junction contained 0 bases not matched to a gene. CDR3 length: 15 residues. Germline assignment: CDR1 KGHPV and CDR2 FQNQEV (reference sequence). The part of the CDR3 DNA that was read is TGTGCCAGCAGTCGGGACTGGGGGAACACCGGGCAGCTCTAC. Protein product: CASSRDWGNTGQLY. The complete CDR3 protein is CASSRDWGNTGQLYF.

On this clone itself: Here the gene names and germline are mouse. The read terminates 1 residue ahead of where the CDR3 ends, so the germline J gene completes it. This sequence joins TRBV13-3 and TRBJ2-2; D call uncertain. Germline CDR1 NNHDY, CDR2 SYVADS. V was pared by 0 bases and J by 1 base, with 4 bases between. The CDR3 consists of 14 residues. CDR3 DNA, as far as it was read: TGTGCCAGCAGTGATGGCAGAAACACCGGGCAGCTCTAC. Its protein product is CASSDGRNTGQLY. Given in full, the CDR3 is CASSDGRNTGQLYF.

A note on this clone: One base away lies a much larger clone, so this may be a sequencing read error. Mouse gene names apply. Read coverage stops 1 residue before the CDR3 terminus; the germline J gene supplies the remainder. Other nucleotide sequences from this sample produce the same CDR3. The genes are TRBV26 and TRBJ1-6, with a possible D match to TRBD1 (5 bases). TRBJ1-6 is labeled an ORF, and its function is uncertain. This CDR3 has 14 residues. In germline, CDR1 is KGHPV, CDR2 FQNQEV (reference sequence). Deletions cut 2 bases from V and 4 bases from J, with 6 bases between. CDR3 DNA (partial): TGTGCCAGCAGTCTGGGACAATATAATTCGCCCCTCTAC. Translated, it gives CASSLGQYNSPLY. In full, the CDR3 is CASSLGQYNSPLYF.

A remark on this clone: The germline and genes are mouse ones. The sequence runs out 1 residue before the end of the CDR3; the remainder is reconstructed from the germline J gene. The chain couples TRBV23 to TRBJ2-5. The CDR3 length is 15 residues. CDR1 is KGHTA, CDR2 FQNQQP, per germline. The CDR3 sequence is CSSSQSGDNQDTQYF. The CDR3 DNA, read in part, is TGCTCCAGCAGTCAATCGGGGGACAACCAAGACACCCAGTAC.